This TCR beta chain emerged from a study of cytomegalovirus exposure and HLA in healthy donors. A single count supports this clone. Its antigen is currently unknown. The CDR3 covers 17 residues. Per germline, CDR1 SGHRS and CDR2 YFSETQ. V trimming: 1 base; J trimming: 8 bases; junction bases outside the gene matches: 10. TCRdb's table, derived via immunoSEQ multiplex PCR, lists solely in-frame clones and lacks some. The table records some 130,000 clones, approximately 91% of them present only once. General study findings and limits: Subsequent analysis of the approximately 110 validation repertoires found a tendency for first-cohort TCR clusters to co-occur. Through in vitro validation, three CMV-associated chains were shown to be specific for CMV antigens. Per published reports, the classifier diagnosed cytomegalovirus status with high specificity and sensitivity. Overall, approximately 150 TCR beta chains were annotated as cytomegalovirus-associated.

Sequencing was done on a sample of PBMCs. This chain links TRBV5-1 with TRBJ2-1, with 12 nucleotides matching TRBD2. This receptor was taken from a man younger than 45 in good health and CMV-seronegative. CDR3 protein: CASSLSASGRAVDEQFF. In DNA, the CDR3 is TGCGCCAGCAGCTTGTCGGCTAGCGGGAGGGCGGTGGATGAGCAGTTCTTC. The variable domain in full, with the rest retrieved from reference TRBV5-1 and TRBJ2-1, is KAGVTQTPRYLIKTRGQQVTLSCSPISGHRSVSWYQQTPGQGLQFLFEYFSETQRNKGNFPGRFSGRQFSNSRSEMNVSTLELGDSALYLCASSLSASGRAVDEQFFGPGTRLTVL.